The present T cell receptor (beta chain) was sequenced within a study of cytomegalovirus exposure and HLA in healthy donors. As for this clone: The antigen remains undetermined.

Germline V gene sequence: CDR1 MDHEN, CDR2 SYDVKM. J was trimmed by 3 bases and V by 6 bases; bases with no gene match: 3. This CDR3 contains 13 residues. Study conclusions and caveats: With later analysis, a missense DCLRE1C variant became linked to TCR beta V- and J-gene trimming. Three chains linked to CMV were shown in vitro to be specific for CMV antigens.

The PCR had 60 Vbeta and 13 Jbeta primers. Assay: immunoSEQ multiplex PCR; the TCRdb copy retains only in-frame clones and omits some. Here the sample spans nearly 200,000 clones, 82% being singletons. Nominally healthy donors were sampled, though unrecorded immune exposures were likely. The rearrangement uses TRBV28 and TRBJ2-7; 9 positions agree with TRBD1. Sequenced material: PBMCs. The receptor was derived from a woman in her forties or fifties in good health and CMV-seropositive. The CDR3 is CASSSGQGYEQYF. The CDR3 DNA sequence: TGTGCCAGCAGCTCGGGACAGGGCTACGAGCAGTACTTC. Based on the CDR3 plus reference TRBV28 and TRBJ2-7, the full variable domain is DVKVTQSSRYLVKRTGEKVFLECVQDMDHENMFWYRQDPGLGLRLIYFSYDVKMKEKGDIPEGYSVSREKKERFSLILESASTNQTSMYLCASSSGQGYEQYFGPGTRLTVT.